The source of this T cell receptor (beta chain) is a study of shared clonotypes between healthy human individuals. Using immunoSEQ multiplex PCR, the repertoire was profiled, and TCRdb retains in-frame clones only, with some absent. This table holds a few million clones, roughly 92% found once. Trimming removed 5 bases from V and 6 bases from J, with 10 bases in between. The CDR3 extends over 12 amino acids. From germline, CDR1 is MNHEY and CDR2 SVGAGI. V gene TRBV6-5 combines with J gene TRBJ1-1; a weak D match, TRBD1 (5 bases). This TCR derives from a man aged 18-30 years in good health. Some clones in this sample may be carry-over from other donors' samples. The material sequenced was naive CD4+ T cells from PBMCs. Documented subset: CD45RA+ positively selected. Here the CDR3 DNA reads TGTGCCAGCAGTGGTAGGGGAGCTGAAGCTTTCTTT. The encoded protein is CASSGRGAEAFF.